This TCR beta chain was identified in a study of blood T cell repertoires in COVID-19. Study details: Both acute and convalescent COVID-19 samples were obtained from the United States, Italy and Spain. The cDNA or gDNA used as material had been derived from T cells, B-cell-depleted T cells, or PBMCs.

The Seattle patients joined while their infection was active and were tracked longitudinally afterward. The CDR3 sequence is 20 residues long. Sequenced by immunoSEQ multiplex PCR; TCRdb stores in-frame clones only, minus some. The table includes 200,000 to 250,000 clones, 70% to 90% detected once. The clonotype originates from a woman aged 30 to 39 with COVID-19, enrolled during active disease. The V gene is TRBV21-1, the J gene TRBJ2-4; the table calls TRBD2, which could not be checked here. TRBV21-1 is a known pseudogene. The sample taken for sequencing was peripheral blood. The CDR3 nucleotides read TGTGCCAGCAGCAAGTTCCCAAACTATCAAAACACCATAGCCAAAAACATTCAGTACTTC. Translating it yields CASSKFPNYQNTIAKNIQYF.